Listed below are T cell receptor beta chains from one sample, sequenced in a study of blood T cell repertoires in COVID-19. Assay: immunoSEQ multiplex PCR; the TCRdb copy retains only in-frame clones and omits some. The sample lists 15,000 to 20,000 clones, about 81% occurring once. Sequenced sample: peripheral blood. Every receptor here comes from a man aged 35 to 55 with active or convalescent COVID-19. CDR3s include the opening cysteine and the closing phenylalanine or tryptophan. Each record gives: V gene, J gene, clone size, D gene, CDR3 DNA, CDR3 protein. The D gene is left open where the match is weak. Size is omitted from some rows. Given values are once, few, many or a class for expanded clones.

TRBV5-1,TRBJ2-1,-,TRBD1,TGCGCCAGCAGCTTCTTCAGTCGACAGGGGTCCTACAATGAGCAGTTCTTC,CASSFFSRQGSYNEQFF
TRBV4-1,TRBJ1-4,-,TRBD1,TGCGCCAGCAGCCCGTCCGGGACAGGGTTTAATGAAAAACTGTTTTTT,CASSPSGTGFNEKLFF
TRBV28,TRBJ2-7,-,TRBD1,TGTGCCAGCAGTTACTCCGGGGACAGGGGTGCGTACGAGCAGTACTTC,CASSYSGDRGAYEQYF
TRBV28,TRBJ1-5,-,-,TGTGCCAGCAGTTTGGGGCATAGCAATCAGCCCCAGCATTTT,CASSLGHSNQPQHF
TRBV9,TRBJ2-3,-,TRBD1,TGTGCCAGCTCCCCCTGGACAGGGGGCACAGATACGCAGTATTTT,CASSPWTGGTDTQYF
TRBV2,TRBJ2-1,-,-,TGTGCCAGCAGTGTAGGCGGGCCCTCCTACAATGAGCAGTTCTTC,CASSVGGPSYNEQFF
TRBV19,TRBJ1-1,-,TRBD1,TGTGCCAGTAGTGAAGAGACAGGGGCGCCCACTGAAGCTTTCTTT,CASSEETGAPTEAFF
TRBV4-2,TRBJ1-6,-,-,TGTGCCAGCAGCCAAGATTTTATTAGACAGTCGAATTCACCCCTCCACTTT,CASSQDFIRQSNSPLHF
TRBV9,TRBJ1-6,-,-,TGTGCCAGCAGCCCTCGGGGTCTACCAAATTCACCCCTCCACTTT,CASSPRGLPNSPLHF
TRBV4-2,TRBJ2-3,-,-,TGTGCCAGCAGCCAAGAGGCTAGCAAAGTATCAGATACGCAGTATTTT,CASSQEASKVSDTQYF
TRBV6-6,TRBJ2-7,-,-,TGTGCCAGCAGTTCTACCGGGACACCCTACGAGCAGTACTTC,CASSSTGTPYEQYF
TRBV4-1,TRBJ1-2,-,TRBD1,TGCGCCAGCAGCCAAACGACAGGGGAAGGGTCTAACTATGGCTACACCTTC,CASSQTTGEGSNYGYTF
TRBV2,TRBJ2-7,-,-,TGTGCCAGCAGATGGGGGGGCGCTTCCTACGAGCAGTACTTC,CASRWGGASYEQYF
TRBV4-1,TRBJ2-7,-,TRBD1,TGCGCCAGCAGCCAACCGGACAGGGGCTTCTACGAGCAGTACTTC,CASSQPDRGFYEQYF
TRBV12-3/TRBV12-4,TRBJ2-5,-,-,TGTGCCAGCAGTGTCATAGAGACCCAGTACTTC,CASSVIETQYF
TRBV19,TRBJ2-7,-,-,TGTGCCAGTAGCCCCACGTCTAGCGTCTCTTACGAGCAGTACTTC,CASSPTSSVSYEQYF
TRBV7-2,TRBJ1-3,few,-,TGTGCCAGCAGCCCCAGAAACTCCGGGTTTGGCATATATTTT,CASSPRNSGFGIYF
TRBV6-5,TRBJ2-7,-,TRBD1,TGTGCCAGCAGTTACTCGGGACAGGGCGACGAGCAGTACTTC,CASSYSGQGDEQYF
TRBV10-3,TRBJ2-7,-,TRBD2,TGTGCCATCAGTTCGGGGACTAGCGGGGGGTCGGGCGAGCAGTACTTC,CAISSGTSGGSGEQYF
TRBV7-9,TRBJ2-1,-,TRBD2,TGTGCCAGCAGCTTAGACGCTAGCGGGGGGTTTCGGAGGCAGTTCTTC,CASSLDASGGFRRQFF
TRBV5-6,TRBJ1-2,-,TRBD1,TGTGCCAGCAGCTTGTATGGTGCGGACAGGGATTATGGCTACACCTTC,CASSLYGADRDYGYTF
TRBV5-1,TRBJ1-4,-,-,TGCGCCAGCAGCTCGGGGAGGAACGTAGCTAATGAAAAACTGTTTTTT,CASSSGRNVANEKLFF
TRBV7-3,TRBJ1-2,once,TRBD1,TGTGCCAGCAGCTCACCGGGACAGGGGGATGGCTACACCTTC,CASSSPGQGDGYTF
TRBV5-6,TRBJ1-2,-,TRBD1,TGTGCCAGCAGCTTTGGGACAGGGTATGATGGCTACACCTTC,CASSFGTGYDGYTF
TRBV7-2,TRBJ1-2,-,-,TGTGCCAGCAGCATTTACGACAAAAACTATGGCTACACCTTC,CASSIYDKNYGYTF
TRBV7-3,TRBJ2-1,-,-,TGTGCCAGCAGCTTAAATAACTGGAGCAATGAGCAGTTCTTC,CASSLNNWSNEQFF
TRBV27,TRBJ2-3,few,-,TGTGCCAGCAGTTTAAGAGACGGGTTCACAGATACGCAGTATTTT,CASSLRDGFTDTQYF
TRBV27,TRBJ1-4,-,-,TGTGCCAGCAGTCATCCTAATGAAAAACTGTTTTTT,CASSHPNEKLFF
TRBV12-3/TRBV12-4,TRBJ1-2,-,-,TGTGCCAGCGGGTCAGGCCCCTATGGCTACACCTTC,CASGSGPYGYTF
TRBV9,TRBJ2-3,-,TRBD2,TGTGCCAGCAGCGTAGCGTTTGGAGTAGCGGGGACTAGCACAGATACGCAGTATTTT,CASSVAFGVAGTSTDTQYF
TRBV29-1,TRBJ2-1,-,TRBD2,TGCAGCGTTGGGGCTAGCGGGGGAAATGAGCAGTTCTTC,CSVGASGGNEQFF
TRBV7-2,TRBJ2-5,-,TRBD2,TGTGCCAGCAGCCCCAACTCGGGGGGGCGCCGAGAGACCCAGTACTTC,CASSPNSGGRRETQYF
TRBV7-9,TRBJ1-5,-,-,TGTGCCAGCAGCGAAGCGGGGCGGGGGAATCAGCCCCAGCATTTT,CASSEAGRGNQPQHF
TRBV6-1,TRBJ1-5,-,-,TGTGCCAGCAGTGACCGGAGCAATCAGCCCCAGCATTTT,CASSDRSNQPQHF
TRBV7-2,TRBJ2-7,-,-,TGTGCCAGCAGCTTAGGGTCCGGAGGCCACTACGAGCAGTACTTC,CASSLGSGGHYEQYF
TRBV2,TRBJ1-1,-,-,TGTGCCAGCAGTGAAATAGAGGGCACTGAAGCTTTCTTT,CASSEIEGTEAFF
TRBV7-7,TRBJ2-5,-,TRBD2,TGTGCTAGCAGCCCGGGACTAGCGGGGCAAGAGACCCAGTACTTC,CASSPGLAGQETQYF
TRBV5-6,TRBJ2-2,-,TRBD1,TGTGCCAGCAGCACGGGACAGGGGACCACCGGGGAGCTGTTTTTT,CASSTGQGTTGELFF
TRBV30,TRBJ1-2,-,-,TGTGCCTGGATCAAAAAGGGGCAGGGCTATGGCTACACCTTC,CAWIKKGQGYGYTF